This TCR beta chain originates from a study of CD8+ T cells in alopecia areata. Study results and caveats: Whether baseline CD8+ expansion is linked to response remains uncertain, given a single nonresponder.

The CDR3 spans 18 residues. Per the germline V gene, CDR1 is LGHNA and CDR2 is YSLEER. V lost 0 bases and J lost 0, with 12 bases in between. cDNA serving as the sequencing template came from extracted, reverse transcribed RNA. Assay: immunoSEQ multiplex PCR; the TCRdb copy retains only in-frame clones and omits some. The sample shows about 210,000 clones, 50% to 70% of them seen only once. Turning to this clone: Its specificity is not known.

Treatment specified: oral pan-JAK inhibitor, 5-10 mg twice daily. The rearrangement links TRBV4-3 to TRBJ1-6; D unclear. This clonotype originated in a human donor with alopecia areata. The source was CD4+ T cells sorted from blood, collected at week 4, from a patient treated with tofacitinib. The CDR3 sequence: CASSQDAPGSSYNSPLHF. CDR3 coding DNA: TGCGCCAGCAGCCAAGATGCCCCCGGGAGCTCCTATAATTCACCCCTCCACTTT.